These 3 T cell receptor beta chains came from one sample sequenced in a study of T and B cells in COVID-19 patients. BIOMED2 TRB-A/B primer pools were used in multiplex TRB PCR. TCRdb recomputed calls from the multiplex PCR reads with MiXCR, one row per CDR3 protein. This table holds about 4,100 distinct CDR3 sequences, roughly 26% found once. Blood genomic DNA input for TRB amplification was about 240-500 ng. Sequences were obtained from blood. The receptors stem from a human donor with active COVID-19.

This clonotype is labeled large. The chain links TRBV19 to TRBJ2-6; no clear D gene. Germline V gene lookup returns CDR1 LNHDA and CDR2 SQIVND (reference sequence). The CDR3 spans 15 residues. V shed 0 bases and J shed 0 bases, with 3 bases lying between them. The CDR3 DNA reads TGTGCCAGTAGTATAGATGCCTCTGGGGCCAACGTCCTGACTTTC. This sequence encodes CASSIDASGANVLTF.

J is TRBJ2-3 and V is TRBV20-1, with TRBD1 as a possible D gene (5 bases). Trimming cost V 0 bases and J 10 bases, with 8 bases left between them. This CDR3 spans 11 amino acids. Looked up from germline, CDR1 is DFQATT and CDR2 is SNEGSKA (reference sequence). CDR3 sequence reads: CSARDGRAQYF. The DNA of the CDR3 is TGCAGTGCTAGAGATGGCAGGGCGCAGTATTTT.

In its sample, this clonotype ranks as medium-sized. The V call is TRBV6-1, the J call TRBJ2-7, with D unclear. Germline CDR1 MNHNS, CDR2 SASEGT. CDR3 length: 12 residues. The V gene lost 7 bases and the J gene lost 7 bases, with 14 bases spanning the gap. CDR3 bases: TGTGCCAGCAATACTGGCATGGGAGAGCAGTACTTC. Translated, it gives CASNTGMGEQYF.